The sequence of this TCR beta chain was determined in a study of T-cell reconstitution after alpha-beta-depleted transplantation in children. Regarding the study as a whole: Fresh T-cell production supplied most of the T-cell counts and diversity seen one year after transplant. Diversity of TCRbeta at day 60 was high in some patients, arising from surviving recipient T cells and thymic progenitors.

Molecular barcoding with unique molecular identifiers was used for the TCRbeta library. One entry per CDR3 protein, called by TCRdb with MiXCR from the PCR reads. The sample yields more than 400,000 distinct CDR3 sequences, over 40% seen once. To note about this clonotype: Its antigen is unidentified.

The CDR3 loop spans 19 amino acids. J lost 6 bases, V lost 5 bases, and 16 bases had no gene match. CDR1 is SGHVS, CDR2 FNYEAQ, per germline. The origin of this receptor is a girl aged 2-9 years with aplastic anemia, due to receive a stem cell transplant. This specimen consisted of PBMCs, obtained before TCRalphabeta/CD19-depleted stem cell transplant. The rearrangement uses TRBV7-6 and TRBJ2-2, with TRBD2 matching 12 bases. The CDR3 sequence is CASSAKVGLAGGPAGELFF. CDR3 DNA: TGTGCCAGCAGCGCAAAGGTCGGTCTAGCGGGAGGGCCGGCCGGGGAGCTGTTTTTT.